This T cell receptor (beta chain) was captured by sequencing in a study of blood T cell repertoires in COVID-19. Study background: The United States, Italy and Spain were the sources of the acute and convalescent COVID-19 samples.

This clone was picked up one time. Ages ranged from about 18 to 89 years, with residence in about two dozen US areas. Cohorts were assigned according to the clinical history that participants reported. The germline V and J ends were trimmed by 4 bases and 2 bases, with 6 bases remaining between them. CDR1 is SQVTM and CDR2 is ANQGSEA in the germline V gene. The CDR3 is 12 amino acids. Only in-frame clones appear in the TCRdb table, and some are missing; sequencing was by immunoSEQ multiplex PCR. The data contain 230,000 or so clones, approximately 84% of them seen just once; the ten biggest clones take up approximately 6.6%.

This receptor was obtained from a woman between 50 and 59 years old who had been exposed to COVID-19. Sequencing used PBMCs or T cells enriched from blood (not recorded which). V usage is TRBV29-1 and J usage is TRBJ2-1; a weak D match, TRBD2 (5 bases). The CDR3 reads CSVGGPYNEQFF. CDR3 DNA: TGCAGCGTTGGAGGGCCCTACAATGAGCAGTTCTTC.